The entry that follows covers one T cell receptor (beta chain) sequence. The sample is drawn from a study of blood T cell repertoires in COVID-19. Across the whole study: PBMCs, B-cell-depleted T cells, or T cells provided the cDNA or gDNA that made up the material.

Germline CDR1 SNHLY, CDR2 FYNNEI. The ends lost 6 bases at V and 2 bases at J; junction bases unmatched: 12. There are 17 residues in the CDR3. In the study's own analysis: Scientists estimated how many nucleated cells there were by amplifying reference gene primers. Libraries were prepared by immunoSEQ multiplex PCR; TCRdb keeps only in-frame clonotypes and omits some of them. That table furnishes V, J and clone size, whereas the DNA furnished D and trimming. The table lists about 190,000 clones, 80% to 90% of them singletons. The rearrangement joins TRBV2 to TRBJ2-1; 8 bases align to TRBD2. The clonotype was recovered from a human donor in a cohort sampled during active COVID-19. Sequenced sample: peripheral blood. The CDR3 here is CASSPTSGSTPYNEQFF. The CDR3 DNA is TGTGCCAGCAGCCCAACTAGCGGAAGTACCCCCTACAATGAGCAGTTCTTC.